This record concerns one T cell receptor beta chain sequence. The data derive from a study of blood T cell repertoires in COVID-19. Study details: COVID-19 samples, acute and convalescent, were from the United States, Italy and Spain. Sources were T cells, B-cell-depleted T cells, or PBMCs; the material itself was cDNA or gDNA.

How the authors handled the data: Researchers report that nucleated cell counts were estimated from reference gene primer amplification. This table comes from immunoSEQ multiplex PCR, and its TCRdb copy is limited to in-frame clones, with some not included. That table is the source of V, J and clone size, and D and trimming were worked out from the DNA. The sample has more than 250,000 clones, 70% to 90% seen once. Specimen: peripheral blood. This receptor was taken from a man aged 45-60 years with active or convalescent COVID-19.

For the CDR3, the DNA is TGTGCCAGCAGCTTAGGTGGAGCGGGAGGAGAGACCCAGTACTTC. Residues: CASSLGGAGGETQYF. This chain joins TRBV7-3 and TRBJ2-5; the match to TRBD2 covers 9 bases. The germline CDR1 and CDR2 sequences are SGHTA and FQGTGA. J was trimmed by 4 bases and V by 2 bases; bases with no gene match: 5. The CDR3 loop spans 15 amino acids. The full variable domain, its missing parts supplied by reference TRBV7-3 and TRBJ2-5, is GAGVSQTPSNKVTEKGKYVELRCDPISGHTALYWYRQSLGQGPEFLIYFQGTGAADDSGLPNDRFFAVRPEGSVSTLKIQRTERGDSAVYLCASSLGGAGGETQYFGPGTRLLVL.